The 17 T cell receptor beta chains below were found in one sample sequenced in a study of human T cells and chemical hapten exposure. TCRdb ran MiXCR on the RACE reads and lists one entry per CDR3 protein. The sample records 87,000 or so distinct CDR3 sequences, roughly 8.8% being singletons. Sample time point: pre-sensitization, week 0. Treatment specified: therapeutic diphenylcyclopropenone sensitization with weekly scalp DPC. Specimen: whole blood, collected in connection with sensitization to the hapten diphenylcyclopropenone (DPC). The source is a middle-aged woman with alopecia areata. Some clones in this sample may be carry-over from other donors' samples.

The gene calls are TRBV12-5 and TRBJ1-5; D is ambiguous. Germline lookup yields CDR1 LGHNT and CDR2 FRNRAP. Trimming removed 2 bases from V and 0 bases from J, with 14 bases in between. This CDR3 region has 17 residues. The CDR3 loop reads CASGLRKGRDSNQPQHF. The CDR3 DNA is TGTGCTAGTGGTTTGAGAAAGGGTAGGGATAGCAATCAGCCCCAGCATTTT.

This clonotype was detected many times. This chain links TRBV18 with TRBJ2-1; D possibly corresponds to TRBD2 (6 bases). V was trimmed by 5 bases and J by 10 bases, leaving 18 bases between them. Germline-derived CDR1 and CDR2 are KGHSH and LQKENI. There are 14 residues in the CDR3. CDR3 amino acids: CASSVNPQDYEQFF. CDR3 DNA: TGTGCCAGCTCAGTAAACCCACAGGACTACGAGCAGTTCTTC.

The chain uses TRBV20-1 and TRBJ2-5; 12 bases are a match to TRBD1. The ends lost 6 bases at V and 9 bases at J; junction bases unmatched: 5. The CDR3 runs to 12 residues. Germline values: CDR1 DFQATT, CDR2 SNEGSKA (reference sequence). CDR3: CSAKGQGASQYF. The CDR3 bases are TGCAGTGCAAAGGGACAGGGGGCCTCCCAGTACTTC.

This clonotype was recorded at least ten times. V is TRBV15 and J is TRBJ1-1, with a possible D match to TRBD1 (6 bases). V dropped 5 bases and J dropped 1 base, with 14 bases sitting between them. CDR3 size: 15 residues. The V gene's germline CDR1 is LNHNV and CDR2 YYDKDF (reference sequence). CDR3 nucleotide sequence: TGTGCCACCAGCTTTCGGACAGCGCAGAACACTGAAGCTTTCTTT. This sequence encodes CATSFRTAQNTEAFF.

This clonotype was observed at least ten times. The gene calls are TRBV5-5 and TRBJ1-2; D gene uncertain. This CDR3 has 12 residues. The V end was cut by 1 base, the J end by 9 bases, with 10 bases between. CDR1 is SGHKS, CDR2 YYEKEE, per germline (reference sequence). CDR3 sequence reads: CASSLSQVSYTF. The CDR3, as DNA: TGTGCCAGCAGCTTGAGTCAGGTCAGCTACACCTTC.

This clonotype was observed many times. The genes are TRBV10-2 and TRBJ1-6; D is uncertain. Trimming removed 4 bases at V and 7 bases at J, with 11 bases between. This CDR3 has 14 amino acids. Germline-derived CDR1 and CDR2 are WSHSY and SAAADI. The CDR3: CASSVEGGNSPLHF. Written as DNA, the CDR3 is TGCGCCAGCAGTGTTGAGGGCGGCAATTCACCCCTCCACTTT.

This clonotype was seen more than once but under ten times. The CDR3 region is CASSQSRQGTDTQYF. The CDR3 bases are TGCGCCAGCAGCCAGAGCCGACAGGGAACAGATACGCAGTATTTT. The V and J genes are TRBV4-1 and TRBJ2-3; TRBD1 matches at 7 bases. The CDR3 extends over 15 amino acids. The germline gives CDR1 MGHRA, CDR2 YSYEKL. V shed 3 bases, J shed 3 bases, and the junction held 6 bases outside the gene matches.

This clonotype was detected only a few times. The V call is TRBV30, the J call TRBJ2-2; 7 nucleotides line up with TRBD2. V shed 8 bases, J shed 1 base, and the junction held 10 bases outside the gene matches. This CDR3 is 15 amino acids long. Germline V gene sequence: CDR1 GTSNPN, CDR2 SVGIG (reference sequence). The CDR3: CAGSSGLLNTGELFF. The CDR3 DNA follows: TGTGCCGGCAGCTCGGGACTATTGAACACCGGGGAGCTGTTTTTT.

This clonotype was picked up many times. The rearrangement links TRBV7-3 to TRBJ1-6; D is possibly TRBD1 (5 bases). Germline CDR1 and CDR2: SGHTA and FQGTGA. V lost 1 base and J lost 7, with 11 bases in between. This CDR3 spans 15 amino acids. The CDR3, as DNA: TGTGCCAGCAGCTTAAGTATGGGGGGGAATTCACCCCTCCACTTT. It is translated as CASSLSMGGNSPLHF.

This clonotype was counted many times. The rearrangement links TRBV6-2 or TRBV6-3 to TRBJ2-1; D might be TRBD1 (5 bases). The germline CDR1 and CDR2 sequences are MNHEY and SVGEGT. The CDR3 contains 13 residues. V was clipped by 5 bases and J by 8 bases, with 13 bases between them. DNA for the CDR3: TGTGCCAGCAGTGCGTCCCAGGGTTATGAGCAGTTCTTC. As protein: CASSASQGYEQFF.

Many counts were recorded for this clonotype. The rearrangement links TRBV18 to TRBJ2-3, with D hard to call. CDR3 size: 13 residues. Trimming cost V 2 bases and J 2 bases, with 5 bases left between them. Germline CDR1 and CDR2: KGHSH and LQKENI. The DNA for the CDR3 is TGTGCCAGCTCACCAGCGACCACAGATACGCAGTATTTT. As protein: CASSPATTDTQYF.

This clonotype was counted between two and nine times. The chain has TRBV5-1 and TRBJ2-5, with D tentatively TRBD2 (6 bases). The CDR3 loop spans 15 amino acids. With 4 bases removed from V and 1 base from J, the gap between germline ends came to 14 bases. Germline V CDR1 and CDR2: SGHRS, YFSETQ. The CDR3 sequence is CASSPTGSRQETQYF. The CDR3 DNA sequence: TGCGCCAGCAGCCCAACCGGGAGCCGCCAAGAGACCCAGTACTTC. Variable domain in full (rest from reference TRBV5-1 and TRBJ2-5): KAGVTQTPRYLIKTRGQQVTLSCSPISGHRSVSWYQQTPGQGLQFLFEYFSETQRNKGNFPGRFSGRQFSNSRSEMNVSTLELGDSALYLCASSPTGSRQETQYFGPGTRLLVL.

This clonotype was seen a handful of times. The chain has TRBV5-1 and TRBJ2-7; 9 bases align to TRBD1. The germline V gene has CDR1 SGHRS and CDR2 YFSETQ. With V trimmed by 4 bases and J by 2 bases, 4 bases remained unmatched. The CDR3 length is 14 residues. The CDR3 is CASSPGTGPYEQYF. CDR3 coding DNA: TGCGCCAGCAGCCCCGGGACAGGGCCCTACGAGCAGTACTTC.

This clonotype was counted at least ten times. V is TRBV7-2 and J is TRBJ2-6; D call uncertain. V lost 1 base and J 1 base, leaving 5 bases between the germline ends. CDR3 length: 15 amino acids. Germline-derived CDR1 and CDR2 are SGHTA and FQGNSA. CDR3: CASSLGVSGANVLTF. DNA for the CDR3: TGTGCCAGCAGCTTAGGGGTTTCTGGGGCCAACGTCCTGACTTTC. The variable domain in full, with the rest retrieved from reference TRBV7-2 and TRBJ2-6, is GAGVSQSPSNKVTEKGKDVELRCDPISGHTALYWYRQSLGQGLEFLIYFQGNSAPDKSGLPSDRFSAERTGGSVSTLTIQRTQQEDSAVYLCASSLGVSGANVLTFGAGSRLTVL.

This clonotype has more than one count but fewer than ten. The J gene is TRBJ1-1, the V gene TRBV7-9; D is unclear. V was pared by 1 base and J by 1 base, with 10 bases between. From germline, CDR1 is SEHNR and CDR2 FQNEAQ (reference sequence). The CDR3 is 15 amino acids. CDR3 DNA sequence: TGTGCCAGCAGCTTAGATGTGAGAGGGAACACTGAAGCTTTCTTT. Its protein product is CASSLDVRGNTEAFF.

The chain couples TRBV9 to TRBJ2-1, with 14 nucleotides matching TRBD2. The germline V gene has CDR1 SGDLS and CDR2 YYNGEE. V was clipped by 4 bases and J by 9 bases; unmatched bases: 12. CDR3 length: 17 amino acids. The CDR3 reads CASSSPPTSGGAPEQFF. The CDR3 nucleotides read TGTGCCAGCAGCTCCCCGCCGACTAGCGGGGGGGCCCCTGAGCAGTTCTTC. Full variable domain (missing parts from reference TRBV9 and TRBJ2-1): DSGVTQTPKHLITATGQRVTLRCSPRSGDLSVYWYQQSLDQGLQFLIQYYNGEERAKGNILERFSAQQFPDLHSELNLSSLELGDSALYFCASSSPPTSGGAPEQFFGPGTRLTVL.

V and J are TRBV7-9 and TRBJ2-3; D is perhaps TRBD2 (5 bases). CDR3 length equals 16 residues. Trimming cost V 5 bases and J 2 bases, with 17 bases left between them. The germline V gene has CDR1 SEHNR and CDR2 FQNEAQ (reference sequence). DNA of the CDR3: TGTGCCAGCAGCCCCCCGGCGGGCCTTGACACAGATACGCAGTATTTT. It translates to CASSPPAGLDTDTQYF.